The present entry profiles one TCR beta chain with its context. The CDR3 is 13 residues long. With 6 bases removed from V and 4 bases from J, the gap between germline ends came to 13 bases. Germline assignment: CDR1 MNHNS and CDR2 SASEGT. One entry per CDR3 protein results from TCRdb running MiXCR on the 5' RACE reads. Among about 260,000 distinct CDR3 sequences listed, 10% to 15% were seen once. The data stem from a study of T cells after yellow fever vaccination. The TCR comes from a man aged 25-45 years who received the YFV17D yellow fever vaccine. This specimen was CD4+ T cells sorted from PBMCs, taken 45 days after the yellow fever booster vaccination. The J gene is TRBJ2-7, the V gene TRBV6-1; a weak D match, TRBD2 (6 bases). Written as DNA, the CDR3 is TGTGCCAGCAGCAGGGACTTCGGTTACGAGCAGTACTTC. It translates to CASSRDFGYEQYF.